The entry below describes one T cell receptor beta chain. Produced via immunoSEQ multiplex PCR; TCRdb's table is partial and in-frame only. The sample holds 100,000 to 150,000 clones, around 80% seen once. CDR3 length: 14 residues. The germline gives CDR1 LNHDA, CDR2 SQIVND (reference sequence). Trimming removed 7 bases at V and 5 bases at J, with 14 bases between. This specimen comes from a study of blood T cell repertoires in COVID-19. The receptor was derived from a man between 45 and 60 years old with acute or convalescent COVID-19. Sequencing was carried out using peripheral blood. This chain connects TRBV19 to TRBJ1-4; D is perhaps TRBD1 (5 bases). The CDR3: CASNDPQGNEKLFF. Here the CDR3 DNA reads TGTGCCAGTAATGATCCCCAGGGCAATGAAAAACTGTTTTTT.